This TCR beta chain came from a study of T cell repertoires in cytomegalovirus infection. Study-wide context: Indicated by public TCR beta signatures were CMV infection and matching HLA type.

To note about this clonotype: The antigen is undetermined.

Between the trimmed V and J ends, which lost 2 bases and 6 bases, there was a span of 14 bases. CDR1 SEHNR and CDR2 FQNEAQ come from the germline V gene (reference sequence). This CDR3 contains 16 residues. Notes on the study in general: Identification of carriers of CMV plus the relevant HLA was performed using cumulative public TCR beta family frequency.

TCRdb independently ran MiXCR on the reads; one entry per CDR3 protein. Among about 770,000 distinct CDR3 sequences listed, 29% were seen once. The specimen comprised cultured CD8+ T cells from PBMCs, sampled from culture after CMV antigen stimulation. The chain has TRBV7-9 and TRBJ1-6, with unresolved D. The sequence derives from a human donor in good health (CMV status not recorded). Some clones in this sample may be carry-over from other donors' samples. The CDR3, as DNA: TGTGCCAGCAGCTTAAGTCGGCCGGACTCTAATTCACCCCTCCACTTT. It is translated as CASSLSRPDSNSPLHF.